This TCR beta chain was recovered during a study of T cell repertoires in cytomegalovirus infection. As for the study in general: Indications of both CMV infection and matching HLA type were provided by public TCR beta signatures. Study-level results: Dominating the ex vivo response were TCR beta clonotypes that were CMV-specific and HLA-C-restricted.

TCRdb re-called the reads with MiXCR, one entry per CDR3 protein. The table lists fewer than 1,000,000 distinct CDR3 sequences, about a third of them singletons, with about an eighth in the top ten. This CDR3 spans 16 amino acids. Germline V CDR1 and CDR2: SGHVS, FNYEAQ. The V and J ends lost 3 bases and 1 base, in that order; junction bases with no gene match: 8. Turning to this clonotype: The antigen remains undetermined.

This TCR was recovered from a human donor in good health (CMV status not recorded). Some clones in this sample may be carry-over from other donors' samples. The chain combines TRBV7-6 with TRBJ2-7; 8 bases map to TRBD1. The sample here was cultured CD8+ T cells from PBMCs, taken from culture after CMV antigen stimulation. The CDR3 nucleotides are TGTGCCAGCAGCTTTGGGGCCGGGACAGGATCCTACGAGCAGTACTTC. The encoded protein is CASSFGAGTGSYEQYF.